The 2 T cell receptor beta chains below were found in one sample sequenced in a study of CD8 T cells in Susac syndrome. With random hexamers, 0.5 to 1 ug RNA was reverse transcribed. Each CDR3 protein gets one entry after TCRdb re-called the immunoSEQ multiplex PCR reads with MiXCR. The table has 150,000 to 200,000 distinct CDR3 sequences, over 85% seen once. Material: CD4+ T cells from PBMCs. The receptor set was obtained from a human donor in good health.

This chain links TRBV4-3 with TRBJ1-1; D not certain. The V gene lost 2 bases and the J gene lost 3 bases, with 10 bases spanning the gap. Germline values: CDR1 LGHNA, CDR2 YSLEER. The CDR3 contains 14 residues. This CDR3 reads CASSQRDRDTEAFF. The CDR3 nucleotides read TGCGCCAGCAGCCAACGCGACCGGGACACTGAAGCTTTCTTT.

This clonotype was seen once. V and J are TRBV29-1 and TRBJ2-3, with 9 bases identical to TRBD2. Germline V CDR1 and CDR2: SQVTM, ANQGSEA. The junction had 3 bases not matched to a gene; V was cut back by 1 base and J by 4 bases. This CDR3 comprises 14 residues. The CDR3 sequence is CSVEVAGGPDTQYF. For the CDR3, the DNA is TGCAGCGTTGAAGTGGCGGGGGGGCCAGATACGCAGTATTTT.